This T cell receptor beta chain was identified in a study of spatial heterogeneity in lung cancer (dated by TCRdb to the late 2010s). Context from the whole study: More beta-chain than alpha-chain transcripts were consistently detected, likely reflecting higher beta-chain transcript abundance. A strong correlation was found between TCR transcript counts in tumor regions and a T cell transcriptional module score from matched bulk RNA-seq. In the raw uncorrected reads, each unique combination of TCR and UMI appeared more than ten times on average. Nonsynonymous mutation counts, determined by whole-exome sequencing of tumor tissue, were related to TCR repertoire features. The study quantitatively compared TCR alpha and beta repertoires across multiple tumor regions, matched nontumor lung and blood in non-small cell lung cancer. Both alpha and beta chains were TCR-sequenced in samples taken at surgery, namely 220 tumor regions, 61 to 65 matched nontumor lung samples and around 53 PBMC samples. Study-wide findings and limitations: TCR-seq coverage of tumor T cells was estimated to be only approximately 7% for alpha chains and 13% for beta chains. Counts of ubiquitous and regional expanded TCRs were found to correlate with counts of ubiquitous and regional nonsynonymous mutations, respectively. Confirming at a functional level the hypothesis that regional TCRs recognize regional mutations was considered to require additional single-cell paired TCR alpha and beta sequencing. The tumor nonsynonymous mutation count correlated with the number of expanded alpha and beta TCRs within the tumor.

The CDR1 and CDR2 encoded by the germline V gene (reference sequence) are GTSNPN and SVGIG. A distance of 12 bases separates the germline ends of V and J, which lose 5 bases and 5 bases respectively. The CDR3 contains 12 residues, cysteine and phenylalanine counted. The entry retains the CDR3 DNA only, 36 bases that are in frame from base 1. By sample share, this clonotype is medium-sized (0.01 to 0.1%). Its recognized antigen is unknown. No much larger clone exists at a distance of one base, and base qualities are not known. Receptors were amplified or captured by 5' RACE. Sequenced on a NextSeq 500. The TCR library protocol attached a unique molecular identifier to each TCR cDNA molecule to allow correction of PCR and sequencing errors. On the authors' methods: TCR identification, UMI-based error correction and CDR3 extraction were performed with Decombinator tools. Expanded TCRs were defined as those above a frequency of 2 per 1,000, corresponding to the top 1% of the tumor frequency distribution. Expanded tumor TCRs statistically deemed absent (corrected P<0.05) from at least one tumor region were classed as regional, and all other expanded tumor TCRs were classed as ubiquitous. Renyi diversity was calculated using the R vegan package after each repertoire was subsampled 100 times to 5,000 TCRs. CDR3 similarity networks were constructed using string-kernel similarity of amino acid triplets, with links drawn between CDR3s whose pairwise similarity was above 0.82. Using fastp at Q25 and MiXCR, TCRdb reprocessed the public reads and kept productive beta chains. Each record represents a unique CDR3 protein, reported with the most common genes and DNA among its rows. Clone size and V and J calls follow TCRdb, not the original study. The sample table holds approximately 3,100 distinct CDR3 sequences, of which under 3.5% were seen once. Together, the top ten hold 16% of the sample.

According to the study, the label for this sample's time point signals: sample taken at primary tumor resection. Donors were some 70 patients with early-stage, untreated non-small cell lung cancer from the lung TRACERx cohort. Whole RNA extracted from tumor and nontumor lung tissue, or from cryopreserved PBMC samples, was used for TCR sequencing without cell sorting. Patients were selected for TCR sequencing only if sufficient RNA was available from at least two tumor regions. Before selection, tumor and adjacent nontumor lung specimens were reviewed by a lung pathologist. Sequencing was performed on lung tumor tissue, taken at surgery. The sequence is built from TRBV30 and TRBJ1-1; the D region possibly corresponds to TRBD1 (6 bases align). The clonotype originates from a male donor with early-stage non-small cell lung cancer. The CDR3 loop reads CAWGTTGTEAFF. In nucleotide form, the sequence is TGTGCCTGGGGAACGACAGGAACTGAAGCTTTCTTT.